One and the same sample provided the 4 T cell receptor beta chains below, sequenced in a study of CD8+CD57+ T cells in acquired aplastic anemia. Patients included in sequencing had previously demonstrated CD8+CD57+ cell expansion by flow cytometry. The template used for profiling TCR beta VDJ and CDR3 was genomic DNA. TCRdb itself ran the reads through MiXCR, one entry per CDR3 protein. The data show around 430,000 distinct CDR3 sequences, with around 30% seen just once and roughly 0.8% held by the top ten. Sequencing was performed on sorted CD4+, CD8+, or CD8+CD57+ T cells (not recorded which) from PBMCs. These receptors all stem from a human donor with aplastic anemia.

This clonotype was found a few times. V and J are TRBV5-1 and TRBJ2-2, with 10 bases lining up with TRBD2. Germline V gene lookup returns CDR1 SGHRS and CDR2 YFSETQ. The CDR3 runs 16 residues. V dropped 4 bases and J dropped 3; count of bases not matched to a gene: 6. The CDR3: CASSLTAGGDTGELFF. The CDR3 region has the DNA TGCGCCAGCAGCCTTACAGCGGGGGGGGACACCGGGGAGCTGTTTTTT.

J is TRBJ2-3 and V is TRBV20-1, with D tentatively TRBD2 (6 bases). The CDR3 has 12 amino acids. Trimming removed 3 bases at V and 9 bases at J, with 13 bases between. Looked up from germline, CDR1 is DFQATT and CDR2 is SNEGSKA (reference sequence). The CDR3, as DNA: TGCAGTGCTAGCAGGGACTGGAGGACGCAGTATTTT. This codes for CSASRDWRTQYF.

This clonotype has only a few counts. CDR3 protein: CASRWETSNQPQHF. The CDR3 nucleotides are TGTGCCAGCAGGTGGGAGACATCCAATCAGCCCCAGCATTTT. The chain is built from TRBV5-4 and TRBJ1-5; D unresolved. The V end was cut by 5 bases, the J end by 3 bases, with 12 bases between. This CDR3 is 14 amino acids long. CDR1 and CDR2 (germline): SGHNT, YYREEE (reference sequence).

This clonotype was detected many times. The rearrangement uses TRBV9 and TRBJ2-3; no clear D. CDR1 is SGDLS, CDR2 YYNGEE, per germline. This CDR3 comprises 14 residues. The germline V and J ends were trimmed by 0 bases and 0 bases, with 5 bases remaining between them. CDR3 sequence reads: CASSVEASTDTQYF. The DNA of the CDR3 is TGTGCCAGCAGCGTAGAGGCGAGCACAGATACGCAGTATTTT.